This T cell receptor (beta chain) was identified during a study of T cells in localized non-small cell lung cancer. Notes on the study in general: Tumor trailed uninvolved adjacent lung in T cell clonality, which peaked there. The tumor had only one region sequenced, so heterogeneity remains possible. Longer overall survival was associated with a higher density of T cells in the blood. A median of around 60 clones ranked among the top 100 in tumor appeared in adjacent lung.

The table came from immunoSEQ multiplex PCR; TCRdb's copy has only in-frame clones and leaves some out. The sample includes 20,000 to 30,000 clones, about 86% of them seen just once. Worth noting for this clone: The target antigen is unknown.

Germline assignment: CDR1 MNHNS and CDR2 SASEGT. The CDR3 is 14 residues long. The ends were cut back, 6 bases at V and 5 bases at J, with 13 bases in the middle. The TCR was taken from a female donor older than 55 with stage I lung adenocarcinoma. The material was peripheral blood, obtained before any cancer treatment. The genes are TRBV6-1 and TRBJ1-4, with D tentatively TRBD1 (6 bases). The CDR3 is CASSGQPLNEKLFF. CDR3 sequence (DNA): TGTGCCAGCAGCGGACAGCCCTTAAATGAAAAACTGTTTTTT.